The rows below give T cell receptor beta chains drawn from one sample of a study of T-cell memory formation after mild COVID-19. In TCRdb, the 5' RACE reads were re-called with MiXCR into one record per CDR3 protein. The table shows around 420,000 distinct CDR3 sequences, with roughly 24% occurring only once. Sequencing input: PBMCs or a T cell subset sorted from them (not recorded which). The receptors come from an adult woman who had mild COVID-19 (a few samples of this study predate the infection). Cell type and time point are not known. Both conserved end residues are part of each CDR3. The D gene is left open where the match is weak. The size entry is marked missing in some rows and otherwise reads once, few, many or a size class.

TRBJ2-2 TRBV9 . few TGTGCCAGCAGCGTCGCAGGGTACACCGGGGAGCTGTTTTTT CASSVAGYTGELFF
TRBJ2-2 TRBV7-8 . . TGTGCCAGCAGCTTAGGTGGACAGTACAAAGGGGAGCTGTTTTTT CASSLGGQYKGELFF
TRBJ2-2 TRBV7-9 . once TGTGCCAGCAGCTTAGGAACCGGGCCCAGGGAGCTGTTTTTT CASSLGTGPRELFF
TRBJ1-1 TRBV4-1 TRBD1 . TGCGCCAGCAGCCAAGGGACAGGGACGAAAGCTTTCTTT CASSQGTGTKAFF
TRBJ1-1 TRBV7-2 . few TGTGCCAGCAGCCCCGATTTCAACACTGAAGCTTTCTTT CASSPDFNTEAFF
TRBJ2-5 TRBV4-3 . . TGCGCCAGCAGCCAAGATCTTGTCAACCAAGAGACCCAGTACTTC CASSQDLVNQETQYF
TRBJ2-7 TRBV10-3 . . TGTGCCATCAGTGAGGGATCGTCGGGCGGATTTGAGGACTACGAGCAGTACTTC CAISEGSSGGFEDYEQYF
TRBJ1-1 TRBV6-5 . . TGTGCCAGCGATGCGCGGACCCCGAACACTGAAGCTTTCTTT CASDARTPNTEAFF
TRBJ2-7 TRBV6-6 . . TGTGCCACCAATTTGGCAGGGAACTACGAGCAGTACTTC CATNLAGNYEQYF
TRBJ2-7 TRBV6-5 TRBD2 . TGTGCCAGCAGTGAGCGGGAGAGGTACGAGCAGTACTTC CASSERERYEQYF
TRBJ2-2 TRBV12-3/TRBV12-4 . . TGTGCCAGCAGTTTACATACAGGCCTGAACACCGGGGAGCTGTTTTTT CASSLHTGLNTGELFF
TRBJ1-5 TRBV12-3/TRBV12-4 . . TGTGCCAGCAGTTTGTCGGCAGGTAATCAGCCCCAGCATTTT CASSLSAGNQPQHF
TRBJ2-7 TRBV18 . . TGTGCCAGCTCACAGGGGACCGATTACTACGAGCAGTACTTC CASSQGTDYYEQYF
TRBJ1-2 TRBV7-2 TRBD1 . TGTGCCAGCAGCTTAGTAGTCATAGGGACAGAGAGATACTATGGCTACACCTTC CASSLVVIGTERYYGYTF
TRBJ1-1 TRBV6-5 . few TGTGCCAGCAGTTACCGGGGAGGTCAGAACACTGAAGCTTTCTTT CASSYRGGQNTEAFF
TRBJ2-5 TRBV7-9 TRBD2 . TGTGCCAGCAGCTTATCGGCGGGGGGATTTGAGACCCAGTACTTC CASSLSAGGFETQYF
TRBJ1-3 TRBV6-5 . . TGTGCCAGCGCCCTAGGACGGATGGCTGGAAACACCATATATTTT CASALGRMAGNTIYF
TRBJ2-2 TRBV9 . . TGTGCCAGCAGTCCAATTCTGAACACCGGGGAGCTGTTTTTT CASSPILNTGELFF
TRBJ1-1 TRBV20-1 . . TGCAGTAGCGAGCTCCTAAACACTGAAGCTTTCTTT CSSELLNTEAFF
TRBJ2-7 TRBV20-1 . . TGCAGTGCTAGAGTGAGGGGCTACGAGCAGTACTTC CSARVRGYEQYF
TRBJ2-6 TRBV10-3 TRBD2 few TGTGCCATCAGTGCTAGCGGGGGCTCTGGGGCCAACGTCCTGACTTTC CAISASGGSGANVLTF
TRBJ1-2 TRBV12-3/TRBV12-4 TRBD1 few TGTGCCAGCAGGGGGACAGGGGCCCCTAACTATGGCTACACCTTC CASRGTGAPNYGYTF
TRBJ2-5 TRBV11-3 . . TGTGCCAGCAGCTCCAACAAACTCCGCAGGACAGCCCAAGAGACCCAGTACTTC CASSSNKLRRTAQETQYF
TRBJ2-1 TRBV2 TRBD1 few TGTGCCAGCAGTGGCGACAGGGAGTTCCCAGGGAGCAATGAGCAGTTCTTC CASSGDREFPGSNEQFF
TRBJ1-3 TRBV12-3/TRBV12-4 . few TGTGCCAGCAGTGTTCCTGCCCTCCGGGACACTCGCTCTGGAAACACCATATATTTT CASSVPALRDTRSGNTIYF
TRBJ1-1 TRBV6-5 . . TGTGCCAGCAGTTACAGGGATCCGCCGAGTACTGAAGCTTTCTTT CASSYRDPPSTEAFF
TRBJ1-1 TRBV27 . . TGTGCCAGCAGTTTAGTAATGGACACTGAAGCTTTCTTT CASSLVMDTEAFF
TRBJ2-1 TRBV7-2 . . TGTGCCAGCAGCTTAGAGAGGGGGAATGAGCAGTTCTTC CASSLERGNEQFF
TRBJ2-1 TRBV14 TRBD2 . TGTGCCAGCAGCCGCCTAGCGGGCAATGAGCAGTTCTTC CASSRLAGNEQFF
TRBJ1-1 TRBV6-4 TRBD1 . TGTGCCAGCAGTCCCGGGACAGGGGGCTTTGAAGCTTTCTTT CASSPGTGGFEAFF
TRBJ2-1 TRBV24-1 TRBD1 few TGTGCCACCAGTGATTTGGCCGGACAGGGCAATGAGCAGTTCTTC CATSDLAGQGNEQFF
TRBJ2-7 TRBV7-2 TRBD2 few TGTGCCAGCAGCTTAATTAGTCTAGCGGGAGAGCAGTACTTC CASSLISLAGEQYF
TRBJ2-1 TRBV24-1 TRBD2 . TGTGCCACCAGTGATTTGTCTAGCGGGAGTCTGAATGAGCAGTTCTTC CATSDLSSGSLNEQFF
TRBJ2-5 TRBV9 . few TGTGCCAGCAGCGTAGACTCGCTACAAGAGACCCAGTACTTC CASSVDSLQETQYF
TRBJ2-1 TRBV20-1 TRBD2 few TGCAGTGCGAGAAGCGGGGGGGCCTACAATGAGCAGTTCTTC CSARSGGAYNEQFF
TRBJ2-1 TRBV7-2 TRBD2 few TGTGCCAGCAGCCAAGGACTAGAGGCGTACAATGAGCAGTTCTTC CASSQGLEAYNEQFF
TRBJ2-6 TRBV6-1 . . TGTGCCAGCAGTGAATTAATAGGAGGGCACTCTGGGGCCAACGTCCTGACTTTC CASSELIGGHSGANVLTF
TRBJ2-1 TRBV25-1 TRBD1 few TGTGCCAGCAGTGGCCACAGGGGTCAGGTCTACAATGAGCAGTTCTTC CASSGHRGQVYNEQFF
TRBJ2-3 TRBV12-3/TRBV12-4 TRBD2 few TGTGCCAGCAGTTTTCCGGGAGGGCCGGCAGATACGCAGTATTTT CASSFPGGPADTQYF
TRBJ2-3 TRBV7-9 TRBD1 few TGTGCCAGCAGCCAGACAGGGGGACGCACAGATACGCAGTATTTT CASSQTGGRTDTQYF
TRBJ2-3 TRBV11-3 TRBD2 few TGTGCCAGCAGCTCGGGACTAGCGGGTGCTAGCACAGATACGCAGTATTTT CASSSGLAGASTDTQYF
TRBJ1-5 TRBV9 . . TGTGCCAGCAGCGTAGACGGGCAGGGCGGACAGCCCCAGCATTTT CASSVDGQGGQPQHF
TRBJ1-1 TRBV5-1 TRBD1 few TGCGCCAGCAGCATAGGACAGGGAAACATGAACACTGAAGCTTTCTTT CASSIGQGNMNTEAFF